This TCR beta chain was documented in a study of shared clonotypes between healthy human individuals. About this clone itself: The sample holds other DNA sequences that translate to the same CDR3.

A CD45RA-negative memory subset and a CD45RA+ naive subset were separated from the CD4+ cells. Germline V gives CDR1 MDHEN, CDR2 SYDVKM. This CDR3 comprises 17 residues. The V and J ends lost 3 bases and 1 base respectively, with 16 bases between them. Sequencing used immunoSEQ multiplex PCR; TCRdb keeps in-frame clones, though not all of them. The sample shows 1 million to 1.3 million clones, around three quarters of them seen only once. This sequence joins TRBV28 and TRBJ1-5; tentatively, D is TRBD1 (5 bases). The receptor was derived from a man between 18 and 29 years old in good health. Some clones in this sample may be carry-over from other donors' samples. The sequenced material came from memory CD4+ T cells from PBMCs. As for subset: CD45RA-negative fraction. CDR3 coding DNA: TGTGCCAGCAGTTTGCCGAGGGGCGTCCTAAGCAATCAGCCCCAGCATTTT. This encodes CASSLPRGVLSNQPQHF.